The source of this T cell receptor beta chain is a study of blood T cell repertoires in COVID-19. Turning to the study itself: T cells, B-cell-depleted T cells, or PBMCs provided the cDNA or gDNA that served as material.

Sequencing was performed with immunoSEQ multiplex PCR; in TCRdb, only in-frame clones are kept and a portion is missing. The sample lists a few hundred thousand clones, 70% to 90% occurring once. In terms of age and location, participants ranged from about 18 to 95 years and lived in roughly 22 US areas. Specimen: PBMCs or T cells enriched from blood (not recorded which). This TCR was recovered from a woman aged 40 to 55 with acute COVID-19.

CDR3 DNA sequence: TGCGCCAGCAGTGATTGGACAGCCGGGGATACGCAGTATTTT. Protein: CASSDWTAGDTQYF. The rearrangement links TRBV10-1 to TRBJ2-3, with D perhaps TRBD1 (6 bases). The CDR3 extends over 14 amino acids. Germline V gene lookup returns CDR1 WNHNN and CDR2 SYGVQD (reference sequence). The V end lost 3 bases, the J end lost 6 bases, and 13 bases lay between the germline ends.